These 19 T cell receptor beta chains share one sample of origin, sequenced in a study of OX40 agonist ivuxolimab in advanced cancers. Repertoires were generated with immunoSEQ multiplex PCR, while TCRdb's copy carries only in-frame clones and drops some. The repertoire includes 40,000 to 50,000 clones, about 82% of them detected once, and around 2.7% sits in the top ten. This specimen was CD4+ or CD8+ T cells sorted from blood, taken in a trial of the OX40 agonist ivuxolimab. The receptors shown here come from an adult with an advanced solid tumor such as melanoma, head and neck, liver or kidney cancer.

This clone was seen a single time. The rearrangement links TRBV14 to TRBJ2-7, with D uncertain. This CDR3 has 15 amino acids. Per germline, CDR1 SGHDN and CDR2 FVKESK. The V end lost 0 bases, the J end lost 1 base, and 10 bases lay between the germline ends. The CDR3 reads CASSQDLLSSYEQYF. The CDR3 DNA reads as TGTGCCAGCAGCCAAGATCTCCTATCGTCCTACGAGCAGTACTTC.

V is TRBV19 and J is TRBJ1-1; no reliable D call. The CDR3 length is 12 residues. The germline V and J ends were trimmed by 1 base and 8 bases, with 8 bases remaining between them. Per germline, CDR1 LNHDA and CDR2 SQIVND (reference sequence). This chain's CDR3 is CASSIGVSEAFF. The DNA for the CDR3 is TGTGCCAGTAGTATAGGCGTCTCCGAAGCTTTCTTT.

The chain couples TRBV27 to TRBJ2-5; D may be TRBD2 (6 bases). The germline V gene encodes CDR1 MNHEY and CDR2 SMNVEV (reference sequence). Between the trimmed V and J ends, which lost 5 bases and 0 bases, there was a span of 10 bases. CDR3 size: 14 residues. CDR3 loop: CASSPLANQETQYF. In DNA, the CDR3 is TGTGCCAGCAGTCCTCTAGCGAACCAAGAGACCCAGTACTTC.

J is TRBJ2-7 and V is TRBV11-2, with unresolved D. In germline, CDR1 is SGHAT, CDR2 FQNNGV. The V end was cut by 5 bases, the J end by 4 bases, with 9 bases between. CDR3 size: 12 residues. The CDR3 bases are TGTGCCAGCAGCCCGCTCCAGTACGAGCAGTACTTC. Residues: CASSPLQYEQYF.

This chain joins TRBV6-4 and TRBJ2-3; D unclear. CDR1 is MRHNA, CDR2 SNTAGT, per germline. This CDR3 has 10 amino acids. Trimming took off 8 bases at V and 7 bases at J, with 7 bases between the two ends. CDR3 DNA sequence: TGTGCCAGCGGTCCGTATACGCAGTATTTT. This codes for CASGPYTQYF.

Here the CDR3 reads CASSQDRHRGTGGYTF. The CDR3 nucleotides are TGTGCCAGCAGCCAAGACAGGCATCGGGGTACTGGGGGCTACACCTTC. The chain employs TRBV14 and TRBJ1-2; D unclear. CDR1 is SGHDN, CDR2 FVKESK, per germline. The CDR3 has 16 residues. V lost 0 bases to trimming and J lost 8 bases, with 19 bases between them.

This clone occurred a few times. CDR3 nucleotide sequence: TGTGCCAGCAGTGACCTTCTAGCGAGGTACACCGGGGAGCTGTTTTTT. Amino acid sequence: CASSDLLARYTGELFF. J is TRBJ2-2 and V is TRBV6-4; possible D gene TRBD2, 6 bases. The CDR3 is 16 residues long. The V end was cut by 2 bases, the J end by 3 bases, with 13 bases between. Per the germline V gene, CDR1 is MRHNA and CDR2 is SNTAGT.

The rearrangement joins TRBV28 to TRBJ2-7; 9 positions match TRBD1. The CDR3 covers 13 residues. Germline V CDR1 and CDR2: MDHEN, SYDVKM. V shed 11 bases, J shed 2 bases, and the junction held 7 bases outside the gene matches. CDR3 protein: CAGRDRETYEQYF. Here the CDR3 DNA reads TGTGCCGGAAGGGACAGGGAGACCTACGAGCAGTACTTC.

The chain carries TRBV28 and TRBJ1-2, with TRBD1 as a possible D gene (5 bases). V lost 6 bases and J lost 4, with 18 bases in between. Germline CDR1 MDHEN, CDR2 SYDVKM. The CDR3 covers 15 residues. The CDR3 DNA follows: TGTGCCAGCAGAGAGGAGAGGCGGGACCTCTATGGCTACACCTTC. It translates to CASREERRDLYGYTF.

The chain uses TRBV27 and TRBJ2-7, with D possibly matching TRBD2 (5 bases). Trimming removed 6 bases at V and 6 bases at J, with 18 bases between. In germline, CDR1 is MNHEY, CDR2 SMNVEV (reference sequence). The CDR3 extends over 14 amino acids. DNA of the CDR3: TGTGCCAGCAGGTTGGCGACCAGAGGGAGCGAGCAGTACTTC. As protein: CASRLATRGSEQYF.

The J gene is TRBJ2-6, the V gene TRBV6-1, with a possible D match to TRBD1 (7 bases). CDR1 and CDR2 (germline): MNHNS, SASEGT. The ends were cut back, 0 bases at V and 2 bases at J, with 20 bases in the middle. The CDR3 covers 20 residues. DNA for the CDR3: TGTGCCAGCAGTGAAGCGGGGCCAGGGGGGCTCCGAGCTGGGGCCAACGTCCTGACTTTC. This codes for CASSEAGPGGLRAGANVLTF.

This clone was counted between two and nine times. This rearrangement joins TRBV2 to TRBJ1-4; D is uncertain. The CDR3 has 16 amino acids. Looked up from germline, CDR1 is SNHLY and CDR2 is FYNNEI. V was clipped by 1 base and J by 0 bases, with 9 bases between them. The CDR3 DNA sequence: TGTGCCAGCAGTGAAGGGGCAGCTGCAACTAATGAAAAACTGTTTTTT. It translates to CASSEGAAATNEKLFF. Full variable domain (outside the CDR3, taken from reference TRBV2 and TRBJ1-4): EPEVTQTPSHQVTQMGQEVILRCVPISNHLYFYWYRQILGQKVEFLVSFYNNEISEKSEIFDDQFSVERPDGSNFTLKIRSTKLEDSAMYFCASSEGAAATNEKLFFGSGTQLSVL.

This clone has just a few counts. This chain connects TRBV7-2 to TRBJ1-2; D possibly corresponds to TRBD1 (6 bases). V lost 5 bases and J 8 bases, leaving 18 bases between the germline ends. Germline-derived CDR1 and CDR2 are SGHTA and FQGNSA. The CDR3 totals 14 residues. The chain's CDR3 is CASSADTGGGGYTF. DNA of the CDR3: TGTGCCAGCAGCGCGGACACAGGAGGGGGAGGCTACACCTTC.

This chain connects TRBV11-1 to TRBJ1-1, with TRBD1 matching over 7 bases. The germline V gene encodes CDR1 SGHAT and CDR2 FQDESV (reference sequence). The CDR3 is made up of 14 amino acids. The V gene end was trimmed by 5 bases and the J gene end by 2 bases; junction bases not matched to a gene: 5. The CDR3 sequence: CASSPDRANTEAFF. The CDR3 coding sequence is TGTGCCAGCAGCCCCGACAGGGCTAACACTGAAGCTTTCTTT. Combining the CDR3 with reference TRBV11-1 and TRBJ1-1 gives the whole variable domain EAEVAQSPRYKITEKSQAVAFWCDPISGHATLYWYRQILGQGPELLVQFQDESVVDDSQLPKDRFSAERLKGVDSTLKIQPAELGDSAMYLCASSPDRANTEAFFGQGTRLTVV.

This chain connects TRBV6-5 to TRBJ2-7, with 7 positions matching TRBD2. CDR1 and CDR2 (germline): MNHEY, SVGAGI. This CDR3 contains 11 residues. V lost 7 bases to trimming and J lost 7 bases; unmatched junction nucleotides: 4. The CDR3 DNA follows: TGTGCCAGCACCGGCGGGGGAGAGCAGTACTTC. It yields the protein CASTGGGEQYF.

The rearrangement joins TRBV10-1 to TRBJ2-5, with D perhaps TRBD1 (6 bases). In germline, CDR1 is WNHNN, CDR2 SYGVQD (reference sequence). The CDR3 loop spans 13 amino acids. V was trimmed by 6 bases and J by 3 bases, leaving 11 bases between them. As DNA, the CDR3 is TGCGCCAGCAGCGTAACAGGGAAAGAGACCCAGTACTTC. Translation gives CASSVTGKETQYF.

This clone came up once. Written as DNA, the CDR3 is TGTGCCAGCAGCTCGGGACAGGGGAACGAGCAGTACTTC. Its protein product is CASSSGQGNEQYF. The chain links TRBV2 to TRBJ2-7; 10 bases fit TRBD1. Germline loops: CDR1 SNHLY, CDR2 FYNNEI. Trimming at V came to 6 bases and at J to 5 bases, leaving 4 bases not matched to a gene. The CDR3 extends over 13 amino acids.

The gene calls are TRBV10-3 and TRBJ2-7; 10 nucleotides match TRBD2. CDR3 length: 14 amino acids. J was trimmed by 2 bases and V by 5 bases; bases with no gene match: 3. The germline V gene has CDR1 ENHRY and CDR2 SYGVKD. This chain's CDR3 is CAISSGRVPYEQYF. In DNA, the CDR3 is TGTGCCATCAGTAGCGGGAGGGTCCCCTACGAGCAGTACTTC.

V usage is TRBV15 and J usage is TRBJ2-3; 7 nucleotides agree with TRBD2. Germline trimming cut 2 bases from V and 0 bases from J; bases unmatched to any gene: 2. Germline V lookup: CDR1 LNHNV, CDR2 YYDKDF (reference sequence). CDR3 size: 15 residues. The CDR3, as DNA: TGTGCCACCAGCAGACTAGCGGCTAGCACAGATACGCAGTATTTT. Encoded protein: CATSRLAASTDTQYF.